This T cell receptor (beta chain) derives from a study of shared clonotypes between healthy human individuals. The assay was immunoSEQ multiplex PCR, and TCRdb's table has in-frame clones only and misses some. The profile covers 1,100,000 or so clones, with about 84% appearing a single time and about 0.52% taken by the ten largest. Donors comprised only Caucasian adults living in Nashville, Tennessee. CDR1 SGHVS and CDR2 FNYEAQ come from the germline V gene. This CDR3 comprises 13 residues. Trimming removed 1 base from V and 8 bases from J, with 11 bases in between. This TCR came from a man aged 18 to 30 in good health. Some clones in this sample may be carry-over from other donors' samples. The chain joins TRBV7-6 to TRBJ1-2; D is unclear. The sequencing sample was made of memory CD4+ T cells from PBMCs. This sample's subset: CD45RA-negative fraction. The CDR3 is CASSLGGVGGYTF. The CDR3 region has the DNA TGTGCCAGCAGCTTAGGTGGGGTGGGCGGCTACACCTTC.